A single sample is the source of the 27 T cell receptor beta chains below, sequenced in a study of blood T cell repertoires in COVID-19. Repertoires were generated with immunoSEQ multiplex PCR, while TCRdb's copy carries only in-frame clones and drops some. Here the sample spans under 200,000 clones, approximately 86% being singletons. Sample: peripheral blood. These receptors all come from a man aged 65 to 79 with active or convalescent COVID-19.

The rearrangement uses TRBV5-4 and TRBJ2-3; 9 bases fit TRBD2. Trimming took 7 bases from V and 5 from J; bases not matched to a gene: 14. Germline CDR1 and CDR2: SGHNT and YYREEE (reference sequence). The CDR3 is made up of 16 amino acids. The CDR3 nucleotides are TGTGCCAGCTCCGACGGGGGCGGGGGGGCCATAGATACGCAGTATTTT. This codes for CASSDGGGGAIDTQYF.

The J gene is TRBJ2-2, the V gene TRBV18; TRBD1 matches 9 bases. The CDR3 length is 19 residues. V shed 2 bases, J shed 3 bases, and the junction held 13 bases outside the gene matches. In germline, CDR1 is KGHSH, CDR2 LQKENI. The DNA of the CDR3 is TGTGCCAGCTCACCAATTACAGGGGGCGCGCTTCGGGACACCGGGGAGCTGTTTTTT. Protein: CASSPITGGALRDTGELFF. The whole variable domain, remainder taken from reference TRBV18 and TRBJ2-2, is NAGVMQNPRHLVRRRGQEARLRCSPMKGHSHVYWYRQLPEEGLKFMVYLQKENIIDESGMPKERFSAEFPKEGPSILRIQQVVRGDSAAYFCASSPITGGALRDTGELFFGEGSRLTVL.

The chain recombines TRBV10-2 with TRBJ1-6; D call uncertain. There are 13 residues in the CDR3. V gave up 1 base and J gave up 12 bases, with 10 bases separating them. CDR1 WSHSY and CDR2 SAAADI come from the germline V gene. DNA for the CDR3: TGCGCCAGCAGTGAGTTAGTAAGCCTACCCCTCCACTTT. It yields the protein CASSELVSLPLHF.

The chain has TRBV6-5 and TRBJ1-3, with D unclear. The V end was cut by 0 bases, the J end by 0 bases, with 9 bases between. Germline CDR1 reads MNHEY; CDR2 reads SVGAGI. The CDR3 runs to 16 residues. The CDR3 DNA is TGTGCCAGCAGTTACTCGATTTGGGCCTCTGGAAACACCATATATTTT. The encoded protein is CASSYSIWASGNTIYF.

J is TRBJ2-2 and V is TRBV28; D is possibly TRBD2 (6 bases). The CDR3 is 14 amino acids. V lost 3 bases to trimming and J lost 6 bases, with 11 bases between them. Germline V CDR1 and CDR2: MDHEN, SYDVKM. The CDR3 sequence: CASSFVGGPGELFF. The CDR3 DNA reads as TGTGCCAGCAGTTTCGTGGGGGGACCCGGGGAGCTGTTTTTT.

V gene TRBV3-1 (or the pseudogene TRBV3-2) combines with J gene TRBJ1-2, with D perhaps matching TRBD1 (6 bases). V was shortened by 3 bases and J by 8 bases, with 16 bases between the two germline ends. Germline CDR1 and CDR2: LGHDT and YNNKEL (reference sequence). This CDR3 spans 14 amino acids. As DNA, the CDR3 is TGTGCCAGCAGCCACCTGGGGGGGGGCCAGGGCTACACCTTC. Its protein product is CASSHLGGGQGYTF.

The rearrangement links TRBV6-5 to TRBJ2-3, with D perhaps TRBD2 (5 bases). The germline V and J ends were trimmed by 0 bases and 6 bases, with 13 bases remaining between them. The CDR3 has 15 residues. Germline CDR1 reads MNHEY; CDR2 reads SVGAGI. The CDR3 spells CASSYSGLASDTQYF. The CDR3 DNA sequence: TGTGCCAGCAGTTACTCTGGGCTAGCTTCGGATACGCAGTATTTT.

The genes are TRBV11-3 and TRBJ2-1; perhaps TRBD2 as D (6 bases). Germline CDR1 and CDR2: SGHNT and YENEEA. The CDR3 sequence is 15 residues long. Trimming shortened V by 1 base and J by 3 bases, and 10 bases separated the two germline ends. The CDR3 DNA reads as TGTGCCAGCAGCTTAGCCGGGGGAGTCTACAATGAGCAGTTCTTC. Its translation is CASSLAGGVYNEQFF.

On this clone: The same CDR3 is also encoded by other DNA sequences in this sample. The rearrangement uses TRBV5-1 and TRBJ1-1; TRBD1 matches 10 bases. CDR1 and CDR2 from the germline V gene are SGHRS and YFSETQ. CDR3 length equals 13 residues. J gave up 4 bases and V 4 bases, and 1 base lay outside the gene matches. The CDR3 DNA is TGCGCCAGCAGCCGGACAGGGGGCACTGAAGCTTTCTTT. Its translation is CASSRTGGTEAFF.

This clone was observed a single time. Other DNA sequences from this sample encode an identical CDR3 as well. This chain links TRBV7-2 with TRBJ1-5; 8 bases align to TRBD1. V was pared by 5 bases and J by 1 base, with 4 bases of the junction left unmatched. This CDR3 spans 15 amino acids. Looked up from germline, CDR1 is SGHTA and CDR2 is FQGNSA. The CDR3 loop reads CASSLTGGSNQPQHF. Here the CDR3 DNA reads TGTGCCAGCAGCCTCACAGGGGGGAGCAATCAGCCCCAGCATTTT. The full variable domain, with the rest looked up from reference TRBV7-2 and TRBJ1-5, is GAGVSQSPSNKVTEKGKDVELRCDPISGHTALYWYRQSLGQGLEFLIYFQGNSAPDKSGLPSDRFSAERTGGSVSTLTIQRTQQEDSAVYLCASSLTGGSNQPQHFGDGTRLSIL.

This clone occurred once. The chain employs TRBV9 and TRBJ1-5, with 7 positions matching TRBD1. Germline V gene data show CDR1 as SGDLS and CDR2 as YYNGEE. J gave up 7 bases and V 3 bases, and 7 bases lay outside the gene matches. The CDR3 length is 14 residues. CDR3 in DNA: TGTGCCAGCAGCGCGGACGGAGGGGGCCAGCCCCAGCATTTT. It yields the protein CASSADGGGQPQHF.

This clone was found a few times. This chain connects TRBV15 to TRBJ1-1; D possibly corresponds to TRBD1 (6 bases). Germline V gene sequence: CDR1 LNHNV, CDR2 YYDKDF (reference sequence). CDR3 length: 16 amino acids. V dropped 3 bases and J dropped 4 bases, with 18 bases sitting between them. CDR3: CATSSPTGTFITEAFF. In nucleotides, the CDR3 is TGTGCCACCAGCAGTCCAACCGGGACATTTATCACTGAAGCTTTCTTT.

This clone was seen more than once but under ten times. The rearrangement joins TRBV5-4 to TRBJ2-2, with 9 bases matching TRBD1. Per germline, CDR1 SGHNT and CDR2 YYREEE (reference sequence). The CDR3 length is 15 residues. With 5 bases clipped from V and 4 bases from J, the junction kept 6 bases outside the gene matches. DNA for the CDR3: TGTGCCAGCAGGCCACGGGACAGGGCCACCGGGGAGCTGTTTTTT. This sequence encodes CASRPRDRATGELFF.

The chain uses TRBV6-5 and TRBJ2-7; possible D gene TRBD2, 5 bases. The CDR3 consists of 14 residues. The germline V and J ends were trimmed by 10 bases and 1 base, with 17 bases remaining between them. The germline V gene encodes CDR1 MNHEY and CDR2 SVGAGI. CDR3 amino acids: CATGLRRVSYEQYF. CDR3 DNA: TGTGCCACCGGGCTGAGGCGGGTGTCCTACGAGCAGTACTTC.

This chain links TRBV9 with TRBJ2-3; D possibly corresponds to TRBD2 (5 bases). Germline V lookup: CDR1 SGDLS, CDR2 YYNGEE. There are 13 residues in the CDR3. Trimming pared 2 bases from V and 4 bases from J, leaving 8 bases between. CDR3 in DNA: TGTGCCAGCAGCGTCGAGAGGGCAGATACGCAGTATTTT. Translation: CASSVERADTQYF.

This sequence joins TRBV7-2 and TRBJ1-3; no clear D gene. With 7 bases removed from V and 0 bases from J, the gap between germline ends came to 22 bases. Per the germline V gene, CDR1 is SGHTA and CDR2 is FQGNSA. This CDR3 spans 18 amino acids. CDR3 coding DNA: TGTGCCAGCACGTTTTCGGGAGGCCCCAAGTTCTCTGGAAACACCATATATTTT. Encoded protein: CASTFSGGPKFSGNTIYF.

The V gene is TRBV5-1, the J gene TRBJ1-6; no clear D gene. The CDR3 runs to 14 residues. V lost 3 bases and J lost 7, with 11 bases in between. The germline CDR1 and CDR2 sequences are SGHRS and YFSETQ. The CDR3 protein is CASSSGGYNSPLHF. CDR3 bases: TGCGCCAGCAGCTCCGGAGGGTACAATTCACCCCTCCACTTT.

This chain joins TRBV6-5 and TRBJ2-5, with D perhaps matching TRBD2 (5 bases). The CDR3 is 15 amino acids. With 5 bases removed from V and 7 bases from J, the gap between germline ends came to 20 bases. Germline V gene lookup returns CDR1 MNHEY and CDR2 SVGAGI. The CDR3 region is CASSQDSRQRGTQYF. Here the CDR3 DNA reads TGTGCCAGCAGTCAGGACTCGAGGCAACGGGGGACCCAGTACTTC.

This rearrangement joins TRBV5-1 to TRBJ2-7; TRBD1 agrees at 7 bases. The trim removed 0 bases at V and 2 bases at J, leaving 8 bases unmatched. This CDR3 has 16 amino acids. Per the germline V gene, CDR1 is SGHRS and CDR2 is YFSETQ. CDR3 residues: CASSLVAGTVAYEQYF. The DNA of the CDR3 is TGCGCCAGCAGCTTGGTAGCCGGGACAGTAGCCTACGAGCAGTACTTC.

This clone was found once. The chain couples TRBV15 to TRBJ1-3, with 7 bases aligning to TRBD1. Germline V CDR1 and CDR2: LNHNV, YYDKDF (reference sequence). J lost 1 base, V lost 1 base, and 7 bases had no gene match. CDR3 length: 17 residues. The CDR3 region has the DNA TGTGCCACCAGCAGAGTGCAGGGGGTGATTTCTGGAAACACCATATATTTT. It yields the protein CATSRVQGVISGNTIYF.

This clone showed up just a few times. The chain carries TRBV4-1 and TRBJ2-3; D not resolved. V was pared by 5 bases and J by 6 bases, with 9 bases between. Germline-derived CDR1 and CDR2 are MGHRA and YSYEKL. The CDR3 has 12 residues. The CDR3 DNA reads as TGCGCCAGCAGCAGAGTGCCCGATACGCAGTATTTT. This translates into CASSRVPDTQYF.

The chain joins TRBV10-1 to TRBJ1-6, with a weak D call TRBD1 (6 bases). The germline V gene encodes CDR1 WNHNN and CDR2 SYGVQD (reference sequence). Between the trimmed V and J ends, which lost 3 bases and 5 bases, there was a span of 14 bases. The length of the CDR3 is 16 residues. Here the CDR3 reads CASSDRDIGDNSPLHF. DNA of the CDR3: TGCGCCAGCAGTGACCGGGACATTGGGGATAATTCACCCCTCCACTTT.

The gene calls are TRBV5-1 and TRBJ1-1; TRBD1 is a possible D gene (5 bases). In germline, CDR1 is SGHRS, CDR2 YFSETQ. CDR3 length: 14 residues. V was cut by 2 bases and J by 1 base, with 9 bases left in between. CDR3 coding DNA: TGCGCCAGCAGCTTAACAGGCGCGAACACTGAAGCTTTCTTT. The encoded protein is CASSLTGANTEAFF. Combining the CDR3 with reference TRBV5-1 and TRBJ1-1 gives the whole variable domain KAGVTQTPRYLIKTRGQQVTLSCSPISGHRSVSWYQQTPGQGLQFLFEYFSETQRNKGNFPGRFSGRQFSNSRSEMNVSTLELGDSALYLCASSLTGANTEAFFGQGTRLTVV.

The chain has TRBV28 and TRBJ1-2; D might be TRBD1 (6 bases). Germline CDR1 is MDHEN and CDR2 is SYDVKM. This CDR3 is built from 15 residues. Deletions cut 5 bases from V and 5 bases from J, with 18 bases between. The CDR3 DNA reads TGTGCCAGCAGTCGACGGACAGCGGGAATTTATGGCTACACCTTC. Encoded protein: CASSRRTAGIYGYTF.

CDR3 amino acids: CATSVGGPRNQPQHF. DNA for the CDR3: TGTGCCACCAGTGTAGGAGGGCCTCGCAATCAGCCCCAGCATTTT. This rearrangement joins TRBV24-1 to TRBJ1-5; the D is unclear. Germline V CDR1 and CDR2: KGHDR, SFDVKD. The V end was cut by 5 bases, the J end by 2 bases, with 12 bases between. The CDR3 contains 15 residues.

V and J are TRBV5-1 and TRBJ2-2; TRBD2 agrees at 9 bases. V shed 10 bases, J shed 6 bases, and the junction held 7 bases outside the gene matches. CDR3 size: 13 residues. Germline V gene lookup returns CDR1 SGHRS and CDR2 YFSETQ. CDR3 loop: CAGRGGASGELFF. The CDR3 DNA is TGCGCCGGACGCGGGGGGGCCTCCGGGGAGCTGTTTTTT.

The rearrangement links TRBV14 to TRBJ2-3, with a weak D call TRBD2 (5 bases). Germline V gene lookup returns CDR1 SGHDN and CDR2 FVKESK. Deletions cut 4 bases from V and 6 bases from J, with 5 bases between. CDR3 length equals 11 residues. The CDR3 DNA is TGTGCCAGCAGCCTAGCGGATACGCAGTATTTT. Translation gives CASSLADTQYF. The variable domain in full, completed from reference TRBV14 and TRBJ2-3, reads EAGVTQFPSHSVIEKGQTVTLRCDPISGHDNLYWYRRVMGKEIKFLLHFVKESKQDESGMPNNRFLAERTGGTYSTLKVQPAELEDSGVYFCASSLADTQYFGPGTRLTVL.